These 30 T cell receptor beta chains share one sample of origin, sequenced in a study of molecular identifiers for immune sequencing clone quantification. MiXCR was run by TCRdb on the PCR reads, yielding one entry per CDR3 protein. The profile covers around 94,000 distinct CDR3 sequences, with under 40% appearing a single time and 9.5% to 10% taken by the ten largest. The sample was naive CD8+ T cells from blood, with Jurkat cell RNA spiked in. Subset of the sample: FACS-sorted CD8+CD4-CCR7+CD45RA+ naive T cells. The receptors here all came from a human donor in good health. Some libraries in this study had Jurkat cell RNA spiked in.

The CDR3 nucleotides read TGTGCCAGCAGCTTAGTAGGTGGAAACACCATATATTTT. Protein: CASSLVGGNTIYF. The rearrangement links TRBV11-2 to TRBJ1-3; D gene ambiguous. CDR1 is SGHAT, CDR2 FQNNGV, per germline. V lost 1 base and J lost 3, with 4 bases in between. The CDR3 consists of 13 residues.

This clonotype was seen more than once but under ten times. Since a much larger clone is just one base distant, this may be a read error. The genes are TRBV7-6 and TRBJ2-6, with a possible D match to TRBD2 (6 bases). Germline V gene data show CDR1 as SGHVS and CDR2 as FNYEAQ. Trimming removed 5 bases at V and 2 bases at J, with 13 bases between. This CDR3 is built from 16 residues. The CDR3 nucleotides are TGTGCCAGCAGCATAGTCGGCGGGGCTGGGGCCAACGTCCTGACTTTC. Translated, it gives CASSIVGGAGANVLTF.

The DNA of the CDR3 is TGTGCCAGCAGCTACGGGAGGAAGAACGAGCAGTACTTC. Residues: CASSYGRKNEQYF. The V and J genes are TRBV7-8 and TRBJ2-7; the match to TRBD2 covers 7 bases. Per the germline V gene, CDR1 is SGHVS and CDR2 is FQNEAQ. This CDR3 is built from 13 residues. V lost 4 bases and J lost 5; bases outside the gene matches: 5.

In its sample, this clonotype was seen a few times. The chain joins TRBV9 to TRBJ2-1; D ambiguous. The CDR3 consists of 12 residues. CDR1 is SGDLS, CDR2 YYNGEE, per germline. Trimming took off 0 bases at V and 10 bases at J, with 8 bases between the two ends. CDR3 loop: CASSVGGREQFF. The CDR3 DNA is TGTGCCAGCAGCGTAGGGGGTAGGGAGCAGTTCTTC.

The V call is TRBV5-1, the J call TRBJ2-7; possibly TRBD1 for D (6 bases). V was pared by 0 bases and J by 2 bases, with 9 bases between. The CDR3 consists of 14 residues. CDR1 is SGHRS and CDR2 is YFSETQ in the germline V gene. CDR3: CASSLEDRTYEQYF. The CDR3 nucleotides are TGCGCCAGCAGCTTGGAAGACAGGACCTACGAGCAGTACTTC.

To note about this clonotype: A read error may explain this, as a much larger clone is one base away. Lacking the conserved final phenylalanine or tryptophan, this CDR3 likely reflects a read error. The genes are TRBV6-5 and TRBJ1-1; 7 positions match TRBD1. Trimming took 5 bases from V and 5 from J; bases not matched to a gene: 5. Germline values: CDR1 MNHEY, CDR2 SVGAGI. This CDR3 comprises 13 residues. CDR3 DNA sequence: TGTGCCAGCAGTCAACAGGGGATAACTGAAGCTTTCTAT. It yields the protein CASSQQGITEAFY.

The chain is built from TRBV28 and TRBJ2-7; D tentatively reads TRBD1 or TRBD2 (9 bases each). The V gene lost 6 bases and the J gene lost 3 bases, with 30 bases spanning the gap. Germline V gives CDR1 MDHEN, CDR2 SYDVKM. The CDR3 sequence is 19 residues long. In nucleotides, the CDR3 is TGTGCCAGCAGACCCAACAGGGGGCGGGCTAGCGGGAACCTCTACGAGCAGTACTTC. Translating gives CASRPNRGRASGNLYEQYF.

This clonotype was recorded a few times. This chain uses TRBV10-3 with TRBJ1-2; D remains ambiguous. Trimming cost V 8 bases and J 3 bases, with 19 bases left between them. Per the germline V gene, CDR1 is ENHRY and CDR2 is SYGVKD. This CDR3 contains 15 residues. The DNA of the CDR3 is TGTGCCATCCCGAGTTACGGACCTGGTGACTATGGCTACACCTTC. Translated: CAIPSYGPGDYGYTF.

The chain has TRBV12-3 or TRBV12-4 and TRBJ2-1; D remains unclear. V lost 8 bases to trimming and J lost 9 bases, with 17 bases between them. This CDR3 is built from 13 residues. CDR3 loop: CASSGKSEPEQFF. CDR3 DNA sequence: TGTGCCAGCTCGGGTAAGTCGGAGCCTGAGCAGTTCTTC.

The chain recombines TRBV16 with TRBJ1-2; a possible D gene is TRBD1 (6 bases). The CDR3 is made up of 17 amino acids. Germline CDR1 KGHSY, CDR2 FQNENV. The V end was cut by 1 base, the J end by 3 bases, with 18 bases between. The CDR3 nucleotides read TGTGCCAGCAGCCAATACGGAAGGGGGGAAGACGACTATGGCTACACCTTC. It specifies CASSQYGRGEDDYGYTF.

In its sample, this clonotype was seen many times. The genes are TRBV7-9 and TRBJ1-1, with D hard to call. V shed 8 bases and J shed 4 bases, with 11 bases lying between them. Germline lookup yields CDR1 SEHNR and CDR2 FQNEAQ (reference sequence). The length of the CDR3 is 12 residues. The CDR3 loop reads CASASLGTEAFF. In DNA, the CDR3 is TGTGCCAGCGCTTCCCTGGGCACTGAAGCTTTCTTT.

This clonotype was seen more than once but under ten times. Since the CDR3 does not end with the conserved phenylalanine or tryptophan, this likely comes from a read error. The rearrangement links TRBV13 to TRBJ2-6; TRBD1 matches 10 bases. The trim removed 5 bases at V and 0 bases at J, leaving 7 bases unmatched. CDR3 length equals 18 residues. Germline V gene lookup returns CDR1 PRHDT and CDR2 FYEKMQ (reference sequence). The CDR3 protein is CASSGDRGQFSGANVLTL. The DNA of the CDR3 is TGTGCCAGCAGCGGAGACAGGGGGCAATTCTCTGGGGCCAACGTCCTGACTCTC.

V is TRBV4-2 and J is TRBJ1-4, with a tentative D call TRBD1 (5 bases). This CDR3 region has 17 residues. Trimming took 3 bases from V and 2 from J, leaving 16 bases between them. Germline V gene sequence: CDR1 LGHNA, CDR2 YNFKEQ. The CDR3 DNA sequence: TGTGCCAGCAGCCATGTTAGGTTGGAGGGGACTAATGAAAAACTGTTTTTT. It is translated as CASSHVRLEGTNEKLFF.

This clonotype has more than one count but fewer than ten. As DNA, the CDR3 is TGCGCCAGCAGCCGACTAGGGGACAATGAGCAGTTCTTC. It translates to CASSRLGDNEQFF. V and J are TRBV4-1 and TRBJ2-1, with a possible D match to TRBD2 (6 bases). Germline V gives CDR1 MGHRA, CDR2 YSYEKL. Trimming cost V 4 bases and J 5 bases, with 9 bases left between them. The CDR3 has 13 residues.

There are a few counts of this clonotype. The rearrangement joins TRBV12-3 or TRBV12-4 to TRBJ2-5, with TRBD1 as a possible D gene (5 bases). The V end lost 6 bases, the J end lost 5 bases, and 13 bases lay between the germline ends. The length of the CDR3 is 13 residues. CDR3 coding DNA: TGTGCCAGCAGGGTAGACAGTCGGGAGACCCAGTACTTC. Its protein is CASRVDSRETQYF.

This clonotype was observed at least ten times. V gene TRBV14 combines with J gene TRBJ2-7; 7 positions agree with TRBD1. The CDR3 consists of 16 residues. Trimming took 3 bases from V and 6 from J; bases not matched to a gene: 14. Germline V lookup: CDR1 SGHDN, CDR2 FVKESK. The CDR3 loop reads CASSHPLRDRRSEQYF. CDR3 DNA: TGTGCCAGCAGCCATCCTCTCCGGGACAGAAGGAGCGAGCAGTACTTC.

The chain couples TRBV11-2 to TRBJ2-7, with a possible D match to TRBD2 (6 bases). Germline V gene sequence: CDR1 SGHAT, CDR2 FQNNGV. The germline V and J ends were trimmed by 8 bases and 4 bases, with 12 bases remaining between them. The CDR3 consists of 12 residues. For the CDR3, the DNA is TGTGCCAGCCTGGGACTTCATTACGAGCAGTACTTC. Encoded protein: CASLGLHYEQYF.

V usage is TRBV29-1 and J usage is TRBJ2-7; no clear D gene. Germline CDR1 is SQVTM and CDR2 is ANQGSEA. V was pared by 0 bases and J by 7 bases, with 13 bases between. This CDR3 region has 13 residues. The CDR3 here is CSVEDRVGAEQYF. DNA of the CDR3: TGCAGCGTTGAAGATAGGGTGGGCGCGGAGCAGTACTTC.

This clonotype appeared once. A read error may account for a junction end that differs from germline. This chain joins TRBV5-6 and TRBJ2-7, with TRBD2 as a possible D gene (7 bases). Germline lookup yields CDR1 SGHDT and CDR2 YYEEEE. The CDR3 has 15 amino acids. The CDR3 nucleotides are TGTGCCAGCAGCTCTACTGGGGGGGCCCCCTACGAGCAGTGCTTC. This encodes CASSSTGGAPYEQCF. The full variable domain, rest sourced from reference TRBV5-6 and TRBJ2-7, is DAGVTQSPTHLIKTRGQQVTLRCSPKSGHDTVSWYQQALGQGPQFIFQYYEEEERQRGNFPDRFSGHQFPNYSSELNVNALLLGDSALYLCASSSTGGAPYEQCFGPGTRLTVT.

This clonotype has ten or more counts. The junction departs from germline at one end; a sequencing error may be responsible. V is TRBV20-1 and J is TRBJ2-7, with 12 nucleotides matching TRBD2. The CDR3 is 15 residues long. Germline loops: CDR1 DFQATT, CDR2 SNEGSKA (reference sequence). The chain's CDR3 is CSARDARTSGNVQYF. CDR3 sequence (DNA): TGCAGTGCCAGAGACGCTAGGACTAGCGGGAACGTGCAGTACTTC.

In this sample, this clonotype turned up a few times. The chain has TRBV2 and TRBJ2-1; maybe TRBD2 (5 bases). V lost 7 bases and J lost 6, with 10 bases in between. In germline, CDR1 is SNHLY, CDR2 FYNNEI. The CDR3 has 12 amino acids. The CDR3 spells CASTSSSNEQFF. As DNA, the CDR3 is TGTGCCAGCACCTCTAGCTCCAATGAGCAGTTCTTC.

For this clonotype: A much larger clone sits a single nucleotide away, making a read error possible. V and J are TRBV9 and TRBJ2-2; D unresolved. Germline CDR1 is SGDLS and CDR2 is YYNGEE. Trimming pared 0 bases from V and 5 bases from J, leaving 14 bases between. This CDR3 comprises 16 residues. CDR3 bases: TGTGCCAGCAGCGTAGGAGTGGAAGTGTGGACCGGGGAGCTGTTTTTT. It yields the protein CASSVGVEVWTGELFF.

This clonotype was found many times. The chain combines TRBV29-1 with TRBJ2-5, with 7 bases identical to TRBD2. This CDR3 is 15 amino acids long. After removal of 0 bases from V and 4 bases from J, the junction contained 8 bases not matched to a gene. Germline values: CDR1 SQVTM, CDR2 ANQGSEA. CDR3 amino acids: CSVEDLSGTVETQYF. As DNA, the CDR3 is TGCAGCGTTGAAGATCTAAGCGGGACGGTAGAGACCCAGTACTTC.

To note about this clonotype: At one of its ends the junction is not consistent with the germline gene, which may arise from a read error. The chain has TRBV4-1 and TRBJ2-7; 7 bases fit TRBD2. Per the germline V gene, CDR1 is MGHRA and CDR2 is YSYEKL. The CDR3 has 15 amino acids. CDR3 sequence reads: CASSQVGGAGYELYF. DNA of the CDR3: TGCGCCAGCAGCCAAGTCGGGGGAGCGGGGTACGAGCTGTACTTC.

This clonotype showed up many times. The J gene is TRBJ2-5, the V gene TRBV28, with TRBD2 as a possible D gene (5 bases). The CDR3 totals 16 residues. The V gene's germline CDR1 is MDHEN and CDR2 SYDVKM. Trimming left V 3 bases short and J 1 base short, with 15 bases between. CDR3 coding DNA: TGTGCCAGCAGTTTCGCTGGTCGGGGATTCCAAGAGACCCAGTACTTC. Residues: CASSFAGRGFQETQYF.

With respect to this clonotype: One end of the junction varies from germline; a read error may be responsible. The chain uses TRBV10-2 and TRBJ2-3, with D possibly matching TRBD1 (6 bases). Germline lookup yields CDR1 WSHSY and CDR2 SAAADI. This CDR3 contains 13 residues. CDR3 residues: CAGRTGSGDTQYF. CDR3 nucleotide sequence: TGCGCCGGCAGAACAGGGAGTGGAGATACGCAGTATTTT.

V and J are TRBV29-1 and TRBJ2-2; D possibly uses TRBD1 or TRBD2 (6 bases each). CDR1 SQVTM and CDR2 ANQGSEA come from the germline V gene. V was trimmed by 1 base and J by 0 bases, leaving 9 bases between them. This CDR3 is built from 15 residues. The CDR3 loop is CSVEVRGANTGELFF. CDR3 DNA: TGCAGCGTTGAAGTTAGGGGGGCGAACACCGGGGAGCTGTTTTTT.

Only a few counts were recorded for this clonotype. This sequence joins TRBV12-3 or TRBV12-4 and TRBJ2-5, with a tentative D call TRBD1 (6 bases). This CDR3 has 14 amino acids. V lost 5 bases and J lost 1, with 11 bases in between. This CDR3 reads CASSPGQFQETQYF. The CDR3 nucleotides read TGTGCCAGCAGTCCTGGACAGTTCCAAGAGACCCAGTACTTC.

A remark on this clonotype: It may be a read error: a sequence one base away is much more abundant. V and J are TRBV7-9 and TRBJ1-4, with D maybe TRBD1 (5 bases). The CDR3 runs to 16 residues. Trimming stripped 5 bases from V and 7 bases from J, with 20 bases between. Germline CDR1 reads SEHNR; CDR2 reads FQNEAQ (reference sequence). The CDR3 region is CASSQLGRGLGEKLFF. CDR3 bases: TGTGCCAGCAGCCAACTGGGACGGGGACTTGGTGAAAAACTGTTTTTT.

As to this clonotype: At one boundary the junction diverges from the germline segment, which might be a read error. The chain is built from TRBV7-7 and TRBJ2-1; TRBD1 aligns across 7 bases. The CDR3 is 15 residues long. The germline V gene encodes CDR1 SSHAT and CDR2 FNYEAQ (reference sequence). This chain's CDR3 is CGSSLGVTGWDEQFF. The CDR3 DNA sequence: TGTGGCAGCAGCTTAGGAGTGACAGGGTGGGATGAGCAGTTCTTC. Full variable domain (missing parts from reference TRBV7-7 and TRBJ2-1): GAGVSQSPRYKVTKRGQDVTLRCDPISSHATLYWYQQALGQGPEFLTYFNYEAQPDKSGLPSDRFSAERPEGSISTLTIQRTEQRDSAMYRCGSSLGVTGWDEQFFGPGTRLTVL.